These 17 T cell receptor beta chains were sequenced from one sample in a study of regulatory T cells in long-lasting Graves disease. Time point given: newly diagnosed GD, antithyroid drugs for less than 3 months. RNA extracted from PBMCs served as the sequencing template. Arm-PCR with iRepertoire HTBI primers amplified the CDR3 regions for these TCR beta libraries. TCRdb reprocessed the multiplex PCR reads via MiXCR and lists one record per CDR3 protein. Altogether under 800,000 distinct CDR3 sequences are present, approximately 15% being singletons, with the ten largest covering roughly 18%. These data were also filed under a second study, of T cells in Graves' hyperthyroidism and ophthalmopathy.

The sequencing used peripheral blood mononuclear cells (PBMCs), collected at new diagnosis, from a patient treated with antithyroid drugs. These receptors all come from a woman aged 25-40 years with Graves disease.

The sample holds many counts of this clonotype. This chain uses TRBV6-1 with TRBJ1-1; D is possibly TRBD1 (5 bases). Germline CDR1 and CDR2: MNHNS and SASEGT. Trimming stripped 1 base from V and 2 bases from J, with 8 bases between. CDR3 length: 14 amino acids. CDR3 residues: CASSEEQANTEAFF. The DNA for the CDR3 is TGTGCCAGCAGTGAAGAACAGGCCAACACTGAAGCTTTCTTT.

The chain carries TRBV27 and TRBJ2-6; the D is unclear. CDR3 size: 16 residues. CDR1 MNHEY and CDR2 SMNVEV come from the germline V gene (reference sequence). V was pared by 0 bases and J by 0 bases, with 6 bases between. CDR3 in amino acids: CASSLSWGSGANVLTF. The CDR3 nucleotides are TGTGCCAGCAGTTTATCTTGGGGCTCTGGGGCCAACGTCCTGACTTTC. Full variable domain (rest looked up from reference TRBV27 and TRBJ2-6): EAQVTQNPRYLITVTGKKLTVTCSQNMNHEYMSWYRQDPGLGLRQIYYSMNVEVTDKGDVPEGYKVSRKEKRNFPLILESPSPNQTSLYFCASSLSWGSGANVLTFGAGSRLTVL.

This clonotype was recorded many times. This sequence joins TRBV10-3 and TRBJ1-1, with D unclear. The CDR3 covers 12 residues. Germline V gene lookup returns CDR1 ENHRY and CDR2 SYGVKD. The V and J ends lost 3 bases and 5 bases respectively, with 7 bases between them. DNA of the CDR3: TGTGCCATCAGTGAAAGGGAGACTGAAGCTTTCTTT. Residues: CAISERETEAFF.

This clonotype was picked up many times. The rearrangement uses TRBV20-1 and TRBJ1-4; D is unresolved. V was clipped by 3 bases and J by 7 bases, with 12 bases between them. This CDR3 comprises 13 residues. The germline V gene encodes CDR1 DFQATT and CDR2 SNEGSKA (reference sequence). The CDR3 region has the DNA TGCAGTGCTAGGGGTCACGGTTCTGAAAAACTGTTTTTT. This sequence encodes CSARGHGSEKLFF.

This clonotype has just a few counts. The V call is TRBV6-2 or TRBV6-3, the J call TRBJ2-6; perhaps TRBD2 as D (5 bases). Germline V gene lookup returns CDR1 MNHEY and CDR2 SVGEGT. Trimming stripped 6 bases from V and 0 bases from J, with 27 bases between. The CDR3 has 21 amino acids. CDR3 residues: CASRPILLRDSFLSGANVLTF. The CDR3 region has the DNA TGTGCCAGCAGACCTATACTCCTCCGGGATTCTTTTCTCTCTGGGGCCAACGTCCTGACTTTC.

In this sample, this clonotype turned up a few times. This is likely a read error, given that the CDR3 carries no conserved phenylalanine or tryptophan at its end. This sequence joins TRBV19 and TRBJ2-1; 13 positions agree with TRBD2. CDR3 length: 15 amino acids. Germline lookup yields CDR1 LNHDA and CDR2 SQIVND (reference sequence). The V gene end was trimmed by 5 bases and the J gene end by 9 bases; junction bases not matched to a gene: 7. CDR3 in DNA: TGTGCCAGTAGTTCCCCGGGACTAGCGGGAATTGAGCAGTTCGTC. Translation gives CASSSPGLAGIEQFV.

This clonotype was recorded many times. CDR3 region: CASSRGTSGSYNEQFF. The DNA for the CDR3 is TGTGCCAGCAGCCGCGGGACTAGCGGGAGCTACAATGAGCAGTTCTTC. V gene TRBV12-3 or TRBV12-4 combines with J gene TRBJ2-1; 14 bases agree with TRBD2. V trimming: 6 bases; J trimming: 3 bases; junction bases outside the gene matches: 4. The CDR3 is 16 residues long.

This clonotype was recorded many times. This sequence joins TRBV12-3 or TRBV12-4 and TRBJ2-7; tentatively, D is TRBD2 (6 bases). V lost 6 bases, J lost 0 bases, and 12 bases lay in between. The CDR3 spans 14 residues. The CDR3 region has the DNA TGTGCCAGCAGCTTGGGCGGGGTCTCCTACGAGCAGTACTTC. This codes for CASSLGGVSYEQYF.

This chain connects TRBV3-1 to TRBJ1-1, with no clear D. The CDR3 runs 14 residues. Germline V gene sequence: CDR1 LGHDT, CDR2 YNNKEL (reference sequence). V shed 0 bases and J shed 2 bases, with 7 bases lying between them. This CDR3 is CASSQDMANTEAFF. The CDR3 DNA follows: TGTGCCAGCAGCCAAGATATGGCTAACACTGAAGCTTTCTTT.

This clonotype appeared a few times. The V gene is TRBV28, the J gene TRBJ2-7; D possibly corresponds to TRBD2 (5 bases). The germline gives CDR1 MDHEN, CDR2 SYDVKM. V lost 6 bases, J lost 2 bases, and 17 bases lay in between. CDR3 length: 15 amino acids. CDR3 protein: CASSRAWAEAYEQYF. Written as DNA, the CDR3 is TGTGCCAGCAGCCGCGCCTGGGCGGAGGCCTACGAGCAGTACTTC.

This clonotype was seen many times. The V and J genes are TRBV28 and TRBJ2-5, with D hard to call. Trimming pared 3 bases from V and 5 bases from J, leaving 13 bases between. The germline V gene encodes CDR1 MDHEN and CDR2 SYDVKM. The CDR3 extends over 14 amino acids. Here the CDR3 reads CASSFPAKGETQYF. The DNA of the CDR3 is TGTGCCAGCAGTTTCCCGGCCAAAGGGGAGACCCAGTACTTC.

V gene TRBV10-3 combines with J gene TRBJ2-7; TRBD2 might be the D (6 bases). Germline V gene sequence: CDR1 ENHRY, CDR2 SYGVKD. There are 13 residues in the CDR3. V was clipped by 5 bases and J by 4 bases, with 12 bases between them. The CDR3 spells CAISSTSLYEQYF. The CDR3 DNA follows: TGTGCCATCAGTTCGACTAGTTTATACGAGCAGTACTTC.

This clonotype was detected many times. This chain connects TRBV6-2 or TRBV6-3 to TRBJ2-1; TRBD1 aligns across 8 bases. Germline V gene data show CDR1 as MNHEY and CDR2 as SVGEGT. This CDR3 contains 16 residues. V dropped 5 bases and J dropped 9; count of bases not matched to a gene: 15. CDR3 region: CASSIIAVRGRREQFF. CDR3 bases: TGTGCCAGCAGTATAATTGCAGTCAGGGGGCGCCGTGAGCAGTTCTTC.

There are many counts of this clonotype. This chain connects TRBV6-2 or TRBV6-3 to TRBJ2-1, with D perhaps matching TRBD2 (6 bases). This CDR3 contains 17 residues. Between the trimmed V and J ends, which lost 0 bases and 3 bases, there was a span of 15 bases. CDR1 and CDR2 from the germline V gene are MNHEY and SVGEGT. CDR3 coding DNA: TGTGCCAGCAGTTACTCCGCCGCAAGCGGGTTCTACAATGAGCAGTTCTTC. This encodes CASSYSAASGFYNEQFF.

This clonotype showed up many times. V and J are TRBV12-3 or TRBV12-4 and TRBJ1-1; TRBD1 matches at 7 bases. Trimming cost V 5 bases and J 6 bases; bases outside gene matches: 6. There are 13 residues in the CDR3. CDR3: CASSMDRKAEAFF. The CDR3 bases are TGTGCCAGCAGTATGGACAGGAAGGCTGAAGCTTTCTTT.

The chain employs TRBV30 and TRBJ2-3; 9 positions match TRBD1. CDR1 is GTSNPN, CDR2 SVGIG, per germline (reference sequence). CDR3 length: 14 residues. V dropped 2 bases and J dropped 7; count of bases not matched to a gene: 7. CDR3 protein: CAWSPGTGRNTQYF. In DNA, the CDR3 is TGTGCCTGGAGTCCCGGGACAGGGAGGAATACGCAGTATTTT. Combining the CDR3 with reference TRBV30 and TRBJ2-3 gives the whole variable domain SQTIHQWPATLVQPVGSPLSLECTVEGTSNPNLYWYRQAAGRGLQLLFYSVGIGQISSEVPQNLSASRPQDRQFILSSKKLLLSDSGFYLCAWSPGTGRNTQYFGPGTRLTVL.

The J gene is TRBJ2-1, the V gene TRBV6-2 or TRBV6-3; 10 nucleotides line up with TRBD2. The CDR3 contains 15 residues. The J segment lost 5 bases and the V segment lost 10 bases, leaving 11 bases of the junction unmatched. Looked up from germline, CDR1 is MNHEY and CDR2 is SVGEGT. The CDR3 reads CATELPSGGNNEQFF. The DNA of the CDR3 is TGTGCCACCGAACTACCTAGCGGGGGAAACAATGAGCAGTTCTTC.